The rows below give T cell receptor beta chains drawn from one sample of a study of T cell changes during pregnancy in multiple sclerosis. Profiled with immunoSEQ multiplex PCR; TCRdb holds only in-frame clones, not every one. The profile shows roughly 40,000 clones, roughly nine tenths of them singletons. The sequencing here drew on CD8+ T cells from peripheral blood mononuclear cells, taken in the first trimester of pregnancy. The origin of the receptors is a female donor with multiple sclerosis, enrolled in a pregnancy study. CDR3s include the opening cysteine and the closing phenylalanine or tryptophan. Fields, in order: CDR3 length, J gene, V gene, clone size, D gene, CDR3 protein, CDR3 DNA. A D gene is named only where the DNA matches it firmly. A clone size is listed for some rows: how often the clone was seen (once, few, many), or a class if it is expanded.

length: 15; J: TRBJ2-2; V: TRBV7-9; size: once; D: TRBD1; CDR3: CASSSRDRVTGELFF; DNA: TGTGCCAGCAGCTCCCGGGACAGGGTCACCGGGGAGCTGTTTTTT
length: 13; J: TRBJ2-2; V: TRBV13; size: once; D: .; CDR3: CASSSQDNGELFF; DNA: TGTGCCAGCAGCTCACAGGATAACGGGGAGCTGTTTTTT
length: 14; J: TRBJ2-7; V: TRBV29-1; size: .; D: TRBD1; CDR3: CSARGTGQEDEQYF; DNA: TGCAGCGCCCGGGGAACGGGACAGGAGGACGAGCAGTACTTC
length: 15; J: TRBJ1-1; V: TRBV5-6; size: once; D: .; CDR3: CASSLALHGNTEAFF; DNA: TGTGCCAGCAGCTTGGCCCTTCACGGGAACACTGAAGCTTTCTTT
length: 14; J: TRBJ2-7; V: TRBV6-1; size: .; D: TRBD1; CDR3: CASSRGDSSYEQYF; DNA: TGTGCCAGCAGTAGAGGGGACAGCTCCTACGAGCAGTACTTC
length: 13; J: TRBJ2-7; V: TRBV27; size: .; D: .; CDR3: CASSWGVSYEQYF; DNA: TGTGCCAGCAGCTGGGGGGTTAGCTACGAGCAGTACTTC
length: 13; J: TRBJ1-5; V: TRBV5-6; size: .; D: .; CDR3: CASSLGAGQPQHF; DNA: TGTGCCAGCAGCTTGGGAGCGGGGCAGCCCCAGCATTTT
length: 14; J: TRBJ2-2; V: TRBV9; size: .; D: .; CDR3: CASDGQGRPGELFF; DNA: TGTGCCAGCGATGGCCAGGGGCGTCCCGGGGAGCTGTTTTTT
length: 12; J: TRBJ1-1; V: TRBV7-2; size: .; D: .; CDR3: CASSFPGTEAFF; DNA: TGTGCCAGCAGCTTTCCAGGGACTGAAGCTTTCTTT
length: 14; J: TRBJ1-2; V: TRBV5-8; size: .; D: .; CDR3: CASTLPETAGGYTF; DNA: TGTGCCAGCACCCTTCCGGAGACGGCGGGAGGCTACACCTTC
length: 13; J: TRBJ1-2; V: TRBV5-4; size: medium-sized; D: TRBD1; CDR3: CASRFTGGHGYTF; DNA: TGTGCCAGCAGATTCACAGGGGGACATGGCTACACCTTC
length: 14; J: TRBJ1-2; V: TRBV11-2; size: .; D: TRBD1; CDR3: CASSSQGDNYGYTF; DNA: TGTGCCAGCAGCTCACAGGGGGATAACTATGGCTACACCTTC
length: 11; J: TRBJ2-7; V: TRBV2; size: .; D: .; CDR3: CASREGYEQYF; DNA: TGTGCCAGCAGGGAGGGCTACGAGCAGTACTTC
length: 16; J: TRBJ1-5; V: TRBV5-5; size: .; D: TRBD1; CDR3: CASSLFIIGTGQPQHF; DNA: TGTGCCAGCAGCTTGTTCATCATTGGGACAGGTCAGCCCCAGCATTTT
length: 16; J: TRBJ2-2; V: TRBV5-8; size: .; D: .; CDR3: CASSSLTDVYSGELFF; DNA: TGTGCCAGCAGCTCGTTGACAGATGTGTACTCCGGGGAGCTGTTTTTT
length: 15; J: TRBJ2-7; V: TRBV2; size: .; D: .; CDR3: CASSEPEQDVYGQYF; DNA: TGTGCCAGCAGTGAACCGGAACAGGATGTCTACGGGCAGTACTTC
length: 12; J: TRBJ2-1; V: TRBV19; size: .; D: TRBD1; CDR3: CASSKDRVEQFF; DNA: TGTGCCAGTAGTAAGGACAGGGTTGAGCAGTTCTTC
length: 13; J: TRBJ1-1; V: TRBV13; size: .; D: TRBD1; CDR3: CASSFSGGFEAFF; DNA: TGTGCCAGCAGCTTTTCAGGGGGCTTTGAAGCTTTCTTT
length: 11; J: TRBJ2-7; V: TRBV19; size: .; D: TRBD1; CDR3: CATWGQGEQYF; DNA: TGTGCCACCTGGGGACAGGGCGAGCAGTACTTC
length: 16; J: TRBJ2-5; V: TRBV2; size: .; D: TRBD2; CDR3: CASSETRGGSQETQYF; DNA: TGTGCCAGCAGTGAAACCCGGGGGGGATCCCAAGAGACCCAGTACTTC
length: 14; J: TRBJ2-7; V: TRBV5-5; size: .; D: .; CDR3: CASSLIRSADEQYF; DNA: TGTGCCAGCAGCTTGATCCGCAGCGCCGACGAGCAGTACTTC
length: 15; J: TRBJ2-3; V: TRBV2; size: .; D: TRBD2; CDR3: CASRGLAGGTDTQYF; DNA: TGTGCCAGCAGGGGACTAGCGGGGGGCACAGATACGCAGTATTTT
length: 11; J: TRBJ1-4; V: TRBV30; size: .; D: TRBD1; CDR3: CAYSQGEKLFF; DNA: TGTGCCTACTCACAGGGGGAAAAACTGTTTTTT
length: 12; J: TRBJ1-1; V: TRBV29-1; size: few; D: .; CDR3: CSVETGNTEAFF; DNA: TGCAGCGTCGAAACCGGGAACACTGAAGCTTTCTTT
length: 16; J: TRBJ1-2; V: TRBV14; size: .; D: TRBD1; CDR3: CASSQDRGKPLVGYTF; DNA: TGTGCCAGCAGCCAAGACAGGGGGAAACCCCTCGTAGGCTACACCTTC
length: 14; J: TRBJ2-3; V: TRBV7-9; size: .; D: TRBD2; CDR3: CASSLGRATDTQYF; DNA: TGTGCCAGCAGCTTGGGGAGGGCCACAGATACGCAGTATTTT
length: 15; J: TRBJ1-2; V: TRBV9; size: .; D: TRBD1; CDR3: CASSPPQGANYGYTF; DNA: TGTGCCAGCAGCCCCCCACAGGGGGCCAACTATGGCTACACCTTC
length: 15; J: TRBJ2-6; V: TRBV6-1; size: once; D: TRBD1; CDR3: CASSGQGSGANVLTF; DNA: TGTGCCAGCAGCGGACAGGGTTCTGGGGCCAACGTCCTGACTTTC
length: 15; J: TRBJ2-7; V: TRBV2; size: once; D: .; CDR3: CASRVPGLSSYEQYF; DNA: TGTGCCAGCAGGGTTCCGGGACTTAGCTCCTACGAGCAGTACTTC
length: 15; J: TRBJ1-2; V: TRBV9; size: .; D: TRBD1; CDR3: CASSGLRGTNYGYTF; DNA: TGTGCCAGCAGCGGGCTCAGGGGGACTAACTATGGCTACACCTTC
length: 14; J: TRBJ2-1; V: TRBV7-6; size: .; D: TRBD2; CDR3: CASSAGLAPNEQFF; DNA: TGTGCCAGCAGCGCGGGACTAGCCCCCAATGAGCAGTTCTTC
length: 13; J: TRBJ2-5; V: TRBV5-1; size: once; D: TRBD1; CDR3: CASSFSGTEVLDF; DNA: TGCGCCAGCAGCTTCTCCGGGACAGAAGTGTTGGACTTC
length: 14; J: TRBJ1-5; V: TRBV27; size: .; D: .; CDR3: CASSSETSNQPQHF; DNA: TGTGCCAGCAGTTCCGAAACAAGCAATCAGCCCCAGCATTTT
length: 15; J: TRBJ1-4; V: TRBV6-5; size: .; D: .; CDR3: CASSYSNEGTEKLFF; DNA: TGTGCCAGCAGTTACTCGAATGAGGGCACCGAAAAACTGTTTTTT
length: 15; J: TRBJ1-1; V: TRBV27; size: .; D: TRBD1; CDR3: CASSSGQSMNTEAFF; DNA: TGTGCCAGCAGTTCGGGACAGAGCATGAACACTGAAGCTTTCTTT
length: 13; J: TRBJ1-1; V: TRBV2; size: .; D: .; CDR3: CASSEAPTLEAFF; DNA: TGTGCCAGCAGTGAAGCACCGACACTTGAAGCTTTCTTT
length: 15; J: TRBJ2-1; V: TRBV9; size: .; D: TRBD2; CDR3: CASSTSGGAFFEQFF; DNA: TGTGCCAGCAGCACAAGCGGGGGGGCCTTTTTTGAGCAGTTCTTC
length: 13; J: TRBJ2-7; V: TRBV19; size: once; D: .; CDR3: CASSRGNNYEQYF; DNA: TGTGCCAGTAGTCGGGGGAACAACTACGAGCAGTACTTC
length: 14; J: TRBJ2-3; V: TRBV10-3; size: .; D: .; CDR3: CAISEMGGTDTQYF; DNA: TGTGCCATCAGTGAGATGGGGGGAACAGATACGCAGTATTTT
length: 15; J: TRBJ1-2; V: TRBV7-8; size: .; D: TRBD1; CDR3: CASSFGQAPIYGYTF; DNA: TGTGCCAGCAGCTTCGGACAGGCCCCAATCTATGGCTACACCTTC
length: 14; J: TRBJ2-7; V: TRBV10-3; size: medium-sized; D: .; CDR3: CAITSGEVSYEQYF; DNA: TGTGCCATCACCTCGGGGGAGGTCTCCTACGAGCAGTACTTC
length: 17; J: TRBJ1-4; V: TRBV23-1; size: .; D: .; CDR3: CASSQYPRISTNEKLFF; DNA: TGCGCCAGCAGTCAATACCCCAGAATCTCCACTAATGAAAAACTGTTTTTT
length: 14; J: TRBJ1-5; V: TRBV5-6; size: .; D: TRBD1; CDR3: CASGAGGAEQPQHF; DNA: TGTGCCAGCGGGGCAGGGGGCGCGGAACAGCCCCAGCATTTT
length: 13; J: TRBJ2-3; V: TRBV7-6; size: .; D: .; CDR3: CASSLTTSDTQYF; DNA: TGTGCCAGCAGCTTAACTACTTCAGATACGCAGTATTTT
length: 15; J: TRBJ2-7; V: TRBV9; size: .; D: TRBD1; CDR3: CASSPRPTGFHEQYF; DNA: TGTGCCAGCAGCCCACGACCGACAGGGTTCCACGAGCAGTACTTC